This T cell receptor (beta chain) originates from a study of blood T cell repertoires in COVID-19. A Seattle source enrolled patients during active infection and followed them longitudinally. The CDR3 totals 18 residues. The V gene end was trimmed by 0 bases and the J gene end by 0 bases; junction bases not matched to a gene: 1. Germline CDR1 KGHDR, CDR2 SFDVKD. TCRdb's copy holds only in-frame clones and misses some; the assay was immunoSEQ multiplex PCR. This table has roughly 300,000 clones, around 90% appearing once. This chain uses TRBV24-1 with TRBJ2-1; 13 bases fit TRBD2. The sequencing input was peripheral blood. The receptor was derived from a woman in her 30s with COVID-19, enrolled during active disease. CDR3 in amino acids: CATSDLTSGRASYNEQFF. The CDR3 region has the DNA TGTGCCACCAGTGATTTGACTAGCGGGAGGGCCTCCTACAATGAGCAGTTCTTC.